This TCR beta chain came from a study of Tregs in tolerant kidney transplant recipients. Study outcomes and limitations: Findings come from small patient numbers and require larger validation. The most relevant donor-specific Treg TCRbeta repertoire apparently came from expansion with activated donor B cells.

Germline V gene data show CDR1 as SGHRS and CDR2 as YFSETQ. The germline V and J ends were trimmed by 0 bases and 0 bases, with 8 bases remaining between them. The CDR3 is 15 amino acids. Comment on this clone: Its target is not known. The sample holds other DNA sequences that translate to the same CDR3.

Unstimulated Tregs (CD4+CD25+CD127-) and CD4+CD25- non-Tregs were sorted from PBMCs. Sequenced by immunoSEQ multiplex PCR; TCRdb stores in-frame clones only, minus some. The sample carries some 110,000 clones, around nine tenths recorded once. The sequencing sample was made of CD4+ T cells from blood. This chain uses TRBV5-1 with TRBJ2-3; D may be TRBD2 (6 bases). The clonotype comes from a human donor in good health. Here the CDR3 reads CASSLVGGSTDTQYF. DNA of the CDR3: TGCGCCAGCAGCTTGGTTGGGGGGAGCACAGATACGCAGTATTTT.